One sample yielded the 10 T cell receptor beta chains listed below, sequenced in a study of CD4+ T cells in melanoma. Clones were sequenced by immunoSEQ multiplex PCR, and TCRdb holds only the in-frame ones, with some missing. The sample consists of some 10,000 clones, about 72% of them appearing once. Sequenced material: cells from a culture (not recorded whether cultured in vitro). These receptors came from a human donor with melanoma.

In this sample, this clone turned up once. This chain connects TRBV9 to TRBJ1-3; D is unclear. From germline, CDR1 is SGDLS and CDR2 YYNGEE. The ends were cut back, 3 bases at V and 0 bases at J, with 13 bases in the middle. This CDR3 contains 16 residues. CDR3 sequence (DNA): TGTGCCAGCAGCGCCCCTGGTTCTCACTCTGGAAACACCATATATTTT. It yields the protein CASSAPGSHSGNTIYF.

This chain uses TRBV29-1 with TRBJ2-5, with TRBD2 as a possible D gene (5 bases). The CDR3 has 12 residues. Germline V gives CDR1 SQVTM, CDR2 ANQGSEA. Trimming left V 6 bases short and J 2 bases short, with 10 bases between. CDR3 protein: CSVLSGQETQYF. CDR3 nucleotide sequence: TGCAGCGTGTTGAGCGGACAAGAGACCCAGTACTTC.

The rearrangement uses TRBV9 and TRBJ1-4; 7 nucleotides line up with TRBD1. Germline V gene lookup returns CDR1 SGDLS and CDR2 YYNGEE. The length of the CDR3 is 14 residues. The J segment lost 5 bases and the V segment lost 4 bases, leaving 5 bases of the junction unmatched. The CDR3 reads CASSSGGGNEKLFF. CDR3 nucleotides: TGTGCCAGCAGCTCCGGAGGGGGCAATGAAAAACTGTTTTTT.

This clone was seen only a few times. The chain joins TRBV2 to TRBJ1-2; TRBD1 might be the D (5 bases). This CDR3 spans 15 amino acids. V gave up 4 bases and J gave up 0 bases, with 12 bases separating them. Germline CDR1 is SNHLY and CDR2 is FYNNEI. The CDR3 sequence is CASSVVQDPNYGYTF. CDR3 nucleotide sequence: TGTGCCAGCAGTGTAGTACAGGACCCTAACTATGGCTACACCTTC. The whole variable domain, filled in from reference TRBV2 and TRBJ1-2, reads EPEVTQTPSHQVTQMGQEVILRCVPISNHLYFYWYRQILGQKVEFLVSFYNNEISEKSEIFDDQFSVERPDGSNFTLKIRSTKLEDSAMYFCASSVVQDPNYGYTFGSGTRLTVV.

The chain carries TRBV6-5 and TRBJ2-3; 8 bases align to TRBD1. Germline trimming cut 6 bases from V and 0 bases from J; bases unmatched to any gene: 5. Germline CDR1 is MNHEY and CDR2 is SVGAGI. The CDR3 extends over 15 amino acids. The CDR3 loop reads CASSPGGRSTDTQYF. In DNA form, the CDR3 reads TGTGCCAGCAGCCCAGGGGGCCGGAGCACAGATACGCAGTATTTT.

The chain uses TRBV6-6 and TRBJ1-4; 11 bases map to TRBD1. The CDR3 loop spans 15 amino acids. V trimming: 5 bases; J trimming: 10 bases; junction bases outside the gene matches: 9. Germline-derived CDR1 and CDR2 are MNHNY and SVGAGI (reference sequence). The CDR3 coding sequence is TGTGCCAGCAGTCACGCCGGGACAGGGGGAGGAAAACTGTTTTTT. It codes for CASSHAGTGGGKLFF.

The rearrangement links TRBV27 to TRBJ2-1; D gene ambiguous. The CDR3 contains 14 residues. V lost 11 bases, J lost 0 bases, and 14 bases lay in between. Germline CDR1 MNHEY, CDR2 SMNVEV (reference sequence). This CDR3 reads CASRVRSSYNEQFF. The CDR3 region has the DNA TGTGCCTCACGGGTCAGGAGCTCCTACAATGAGCAGTTCTTC.

The chain joins TRBV5-4 to TRBJ1-2, with no clear D. Germline V gene lookup returns CDR1 SGHNT and CDR2 YYREEE (reference sequence). Between the trimmed V and J ends, which lost 2 bases and 2 bases, there was a span of 10 bases. The CDR3 runs 14 residues. The chain's CDR3 is CASSLTGRNYGYTF. As DNA, the CDR3 is TGTGCCAGCAGCTTAACCGGGCGCAACTATGGCTACACCTTC.

This sequence joins TRBV10-1 and TRBJ2-3; D uncertain. Germline V gives CDR1 WNHNN, CDR2 SYGVQD (reference sequence). V was trimmed by 4 bases and J by 6 bases, leaving 5 bases between them. The CDR3 has 11 residues. CDR3 region: CASSVGDTQYF. CDR3 coding DNA: TGCGCCAGCAGTGTGGGGGATACGCAGTATTTT.

This clone was counted between two and nine times. The V call is TRBV18, the J call TRBJ1-1; unclear D gene. The CDR3 runs to 15 residues. V was pared by 3 bases and J by 2 bases, with 13 bases between. CDR1 is KGHSH and CDR2 is LQKENI in the germline V gene. The CDR3 sequence: CASSPRQVGNTEAFF. The DNA of the CDR3 is TGTGCCAGCTCACCGAGGCAGGTGGGAAACACTGAAGCTTTCTTT.